The 8 T cell receptor beta chains below all came from one sample that was sequenced in a study of blood T cell repertoires in COVID-19. Clones were read by immunoSEQ multiplex PCR, and TCRdb kept only the in-frame ones, dropping some. Found here are 250,000 or so clones, around 84% of them singletons; the top ten hold less than 4%. The sample consisted of peripheral blood. The receptor source for this set is a woman in her late teens or twenties with acute or convalescent COVID-19.

This clone has just a few counts. The chain has TRBV25-1 and TRBJ1-3, with 11 bases fitting TRBD1. The CDR3 has 16 residues. Germline V gene lookup returns CDR1 MGHDK and CDR2 SYGVNS. Trimming removed 8 bases from V and 0 bases from J; junction bases left unmatched: 6. The CDR3 region has the DNA TGTGCCAGCTGGGATGGGACAGGGGGCTCTGGAAACACCATATATTTT. Amino acid sequence: CASWDGTGGSGNTIYF.

The chain employs TRBV4-2 and TRBJ1-1, with TRBD1 as a possible D gene (5 bases). This CDR3 has 16 amino acids. Germline CDR1 and CDR2: LGHNA and YNFKEQ. The V and J ends lost 4 bases and 1 base respectively, with 16 bases between them. The CDR3 spells CASSLEEGLRNTEAFF. The CDR3 coding sequence is TGTGCCAGCAGCCTAGAAGAGGGACTCCGGAACACTGAAGCTTTCTTT.

The chain links TRBV7-9 to TRBJ2-2; tentatively, D is TRBD2 (6 bases). Trimming stripped 3 bases from V and 5 bases from J, with 13 bases between. The CDR3 is made up of 15 amino acids. Germline V gives CDR1 SEHNR, CDR2 FQNEAQ (reference sequence). The CDR3 loop is CASSLGGVRTGELFF. The CDR3 region has the DNA TGTGCCAGCAGCTTGGGGGGAGTAAGGACCGGGGAGCTGTTTTTT.

V and J are TRBV5-1 and TRBJ2-7; a possible D gene is TRBD2 (6 bases). The CDR3 extends over 17 amino acids. The V gene lost 0 bases and the J gene lost 0 bases, with 16 bases spanning the gap. CDR1 and CDR2 from the germline V gene are SGHRS and YFSETQ. CDR3 residues: CASSLGVGGTGSYEQYF. The CDR3 region has the DNA TGCGCCAGCAGCTTGGGGGTGGGCGGGACCGGCTCCTACGAGCAGTACTTC. The full variable domain, completed using reference TRBV5-1 and TRBJ2-7, is KAGVTQTPRYLIKTRGQQVTLSCSPISGHRSVSWYQQTPGQGLQFLFEYFSETQRNKGNFPGRFSGRQFSNSRSEMNVSTLELGDSALYLCASSLGVGGTGSYEQYFGPGTRLTVT.

In its sample, this clone was seen a few times. The chain combines TRBV6-2 or TRBV6-3 with TRBJ2-3, with a possible D match to TRBD1 (5 bases). Germline CDR1 and CDR2: MNHEY and SVGEGT. V lost 2 bases, J lost 2 bases, and 11 bases lay in between. The CDR3 sequence is 15 residues long. In nucleotides, the CDR3 is TGTGCCAGCAGTTACGGGCCGGACAACACAGATACGCAGTATTTT. It codes for CASSYGPDNTDTQYF.

This clone was found once. The J gene is TRBJ1-1, the V gene TRBV14; D gene unclear. The V end was cut by 4 bases, the J end by 2 bases, with 11 bases between. CDR1 and CDR2 from the germline V gene are SGHDN and FVKESK. This CDR3 is built from 14 residues. CDR3 sequence (DNA): TGTGCCAGCAGCCTTTTGGGAGTTAACACTGAAGCTTTCTTT. This sequence encodes CASSLLGVNTEAFF.

This clone has a handful of counts. Its ends do not fully match the called genes, so a read error is possible. CDR3 DNA sequence: TGTGCCAGTAGTATTTGGGGGACTGGCACATATACGCAGTATTTT. As protein: CASSIWGTGTYTQYF. The chain carries TRBV19 and TRBJ2-3; weak D call: TRBD2 (6 bases). CDR3 length equals 15 residues. The germline V gene has CDR1 LNHDA and CDR2 SQIVND (reference sequence).

The rearrangement joins TRBV28 to TRBJ1-6; D is possibly TRBD1 (5 bases). V was clipped by 4 bases and J by 8 bases, with 15 bases between them. The germline gives CDR1 MDHEN, CDR2 SYDVKM. The CDR3 is 15 residues long. The CDR3 sequence is CASSYPGGMDSPLHF. The CDR3 region has the DNA TGTGCCAGCAGTTACCCGGGGGGTATGGATTCACCCCTCCACTTT.